One sample yielded the 10 T cell receptor beta chains listed below, sequenced in a study of beta chain features in type 1 diabetes (dated by TCRdb to the late 2010s). Libraries were built with the immunoSEQ multiplex PCR assay. The entire isolated RNA was reverse transcribed using the High Capacity cDNA Reverse Transcription Kit, and thus expressed TCRB transcripts were sequenced. This immuneACCESS table, as held by TCRdb, lists in-frame sequences with V and J called but not all clones. Of the missing ones, under half trace to an unresolved V gene in checked studies; the others have no known cause. This sample is represented by 620,000 or so clones; about 16% of them were singletons. The ten most abundant clones make up approximately 0.087% of the sample. The sequenced sample was naive CD4+ T cells from blood. Interpreted using the paper, the cell subset or site label stands for: true naive CD4+ T cells. The source is a man aged 18 to 35 in good health.

The rearrangement links TRBV18 to TRBJ1-2; possible D gene TRBD1, 6 bases. The V gene lost 8 bases and the J gene lost 1 base, with 8 bases spanning the gap. The CDR3 sequence is 12 residues long. CDR1 is KGHSH and CDR2 is LQKENI in the germline V gene. The CDR3 bases are TGTGCCAGCACGGACAGTAACTATGGCTACACCTTC. This sequence encodes CASTDSNYGYTF.

The chain has TRBV6-5 and TRBJ1-3; D not resolved. Per the germline V gene, CDR1 is MNHEY and CDR2 is SVGAGI. Trimming stripped 2 bases from V and 0 bases from J, with 11 bases between. The CDR3 spans 16 residues. This CDR3 reads CASSYTARASGNTIYF. The CDR3 DNA reads TGTGCCAGCAGTTACACGGCGAGGGCCTCTGGAAACACCATATATTTT.

This chain uses TRBV5-4 with TRBJ1-1; D gene ambiguous. Germline CDR1 and CDR2: SGHNT and YYREEE (reference sequence). The V end lost 4 bases, the J end lost 3 bases, and 7 bases lay between the germline ends. The CDR3 runs to 12 residues. CDR3 in amino acids: CASSRVDTEAFF. CDR3 coding DNA: TGTGCCAGCAGCCGCGTCGACACTGAAGCTTTCTTT. Drawing the rest from reference TRBV5-4 and TRBJ1-1, the complete variable domain is ETGVTQSPTHLIKTRGQQVTLRCSSQSGHNTVSWYQQALGQGPQFIFQYYREEENGRGNFPPRFSGLQFPNYSSELNVNALELDDSALYLCASSRVDTEAFFGQGTRLTVV.

To note about this clone: The sample contains more than one DNA sequence encoding this CDR3. CDR3: CSARGGYGYTF. For the CDR3, the DNA is TGCAGTGCTAGAGGCGGCTATGGCTACACCTTC. The rearrangement joins TRBV20-1 to TRBJ1-2; unclear D gene. V shed 1 base and J shed 4 bases, with 4 bases lying between them. This CDR3 has 11 residues. Germline CDR1 is DFQATT and CDR2 is SNEGSKA (reference sequence).

CDR3 sequence (DNA): TGTGCCAGCAGTTTATTTCGTCGGACCCTCTTCTCCTATGGCTACACCTTC. Amino acids: CASSLFRRTLFSYGYTF. This sequence joins TRBV28 and TRBJ1-2; no clear D gene. The CDR3 contains 17 residues. Germline V CDR1 and CDR2: MDHEN, SYDVKM. V lost 1 base to trimming and J lost 4 bases, with 19 bases between them.

This clone has just a few counts. The CDR3 DNA sequence: TGTGCCAGCAGCTTATTGGGCCGGTTGGCAGGGGGGGATGAGCAGTTCTTC. Its protein is CASSLLGRLAGGDEQFF. The chain joins TRBV13 to TRBJ2-1; the D gene could be TRBD1 or TRBD2 (7 bases each). Germline CDR1 and CDR2: PRHDT and FYEKMQ (reference sequence). The V end was cut by 2 bases, the J end by 8 bases, with 22 bases between. The CDR3 spans 17 residues.

This clone was counted between two and nine times. This CDR3 is CASGLVVSQIANYGYTF. The CDR3 nucleotides are TGTGCTAGTGGTTTGGTAGTTTCACAGATAGCTAACTATGGCTACACCTTC. The chain combines TRBV12-5 with TRBJ1-2; D gene ambiguous. The germline V and J ends were trimmed by 0 bases and 0 bases, with 14 bases remaining between them. Germline V lookup: CDR1 LGHNT, CDR2 FRNRAP. The CDR3 loop spans 17 amino acids.

The sample holds a few counts of this clone. The genes are TRBV10-3 and TRBJ1-1; D may be TRBD1 (6 bases). CDR1 and CDR2 (germline): ENHRY, SYGVKD. The CDR3 is made up of 14 amino acids. Trimming left V 5 bases short and J 1 base short, with 11 bases between. The DNA of the CDR3 is TGTGCCATCAGTCTGACAGGAACGAACACTGAAGCTTTCTTT. Protein: CAISLTGTNTEAFF.

This clone has more than one count but fewer than ten. The chain carries TRBV25-1 and TRBJ1-2; no definite D call. The V gene's germline CDR1 is MGHDK and CDR2 SYGVNS. The CDR3 totals 14 residues. V was cut by 4 bases and J by 6 bases, with 15 bases left in between. The CDR3 sequence is CASSGTELYHGYTF. The CDR3 DNA is TGTGCCAGCAGTGGGACGGAGCTTTACCATGGCTACACCTTC.

The rearrangement uses TRBV19 and TRBJ2-6; D uncertain. V was pared by 7 bases and J by 5 bases, with 9 bases between. The CDR3 has 13 residues. Per the germline V gene, CDR1 is LNHDA and CDR2 is SQIVND (reference sequence). CDR3 DNA: TGTGCCAGTACAACGGACCGGGCCAACGTCCTGACTTTC. Translated: CASTTDRANVLTF.